What follows are 20 T cell receptor beta chains derived from one specimen sequenced in a study of CD8+ T cells in alopecia areata. Once RNA had been extracted, it was reverse transcribed into cDNA to act as the sequencing template. Assay: immunoSEQ multiplex PCR; the TCRdb copy retains only in-frame clones and omits some. The sample has around 210,000 clones, 56% seen once. Sequencing used CD8+ T cells sorted from blood. All receptors come from a human donor in good health.

The chain couples TRBV7-2 to TRBJ2-2; the D call may be TRBD1 or TRBD2 (6 bases each). The CDR3 runs 15 residues. CDR1 is SGHTA, CDR2 FQGNSA, per germline. V lost 5 bases and J 7 bases, leaving 17 bases between the germline ends. The CDR3 DNA is TGTGCCAGCAGCCCGCGTTCGGGGGCCAGCGGGGAGCTGTTTTTT. Translation: CASSPRSGASGELFF.

This chain links TRBV4-1 with TRBJ1-5, with a possible D match to TRBD1 (5 bases). V shed 2 bases and J shed 1 base, with 9 bases lying between them. The length of the CDR3 is 15 residues. Germline V gene sequence: CDR1 MGHRA, CDR2 YSYEKL. CDR3 nucleotides: TGCGCCAGCAGCCAACTAGACAGAAGCAATCAGCCCCAGCATTTT. Translated, it gives CASSQLDRSNQPQHF.

This chain connects TRBV11-2 to TRBJ1-5; 10 bases are a match to TRBD1. The CDR3 covers 19 residues. Trimming at V came to 1 base and at J to 0 bases, leaving 9 bases not matched to a gene. Germline V gene sequence: CDR1 SGHAT, CDR2 FQNNGV. The CDR3 coding sequence is TGTGCCAGCAGCTTAGGGACCGGGACAGGGGAGTTTAGCAATCAGCCCCAGCATTTT. Protein product: CASSLGTGTGEFSNQPQHF.

The chain recombines TRBV7-9 with TRBJ2-7; D may be TRBD2 (6 bases). From germline, CDR1 is SEHNR and CDR2 FQNEAQ (reference sequence). The CDR3 loop spans 15 amino acids. The V and J ends lost 1 base and 3 bases respectively, with 13 bases between them. The CDR3 DNA follows: TGTGCCAGCAGCTTAGGCGGTTTCGGGGGCTACGAGCAGTACTTC. Residues: CASSLGGFGGYEQYF.

This clone came up a few times. This chain joins TRBV10-3 and TRBJ1-1, with unresolved D. Germline CDR1 reads ENHRY; CDR2 reads SYGVKD. V dropped 8 bases and J dropped 3 bases, with 13 bases sitting between them. CDR3 size: 13 residues. DNA of the CDR3: TGTGCCATCGGCGGGGTCCGGGACACTGAAGCTTTCTTT. Its protein product is CAIGGVRDTEAFF.

The chain has TRBV29-1 and TRBJ1-1, with D unclear. Germline V gives CDR1 SQVTM, CDR2 ANQGSEA. The length of the CDR3 is 13 residues. Trimming shortened V by 3 bases and J by 6 bases, and 14 bases separated the two germline ends. The chain's CDR3 is CSVEGGYGAEAFF. The CDR3 bases are TGCAGCGTTGAGGGAGGGTATGGAGCTGAAGCTTTCTTT.

This chain joins TRBV6-5 and TRBJ1-1; D gene unclear. Per germline, CDR1 MNHEY and CDR2 SVGAGI. The germline V and J ends were trimmed by 5 bases and 1 base, with 11 bases remaining between them. This CDR3 contains 14 residues. CDR3 in DNA: TGTGCCAGCAGTCCTTGGGAGCGGAACACTGAAGCTTTCTTT. Translated: CASSPWERNTEAFF.

This clone was seen ten or more times. V and J are TRBV19 and TRBJ1-1, with D tentatively TRBD1 (6 bases). V was shortened by 1 base and J by 1 base, with 7 bases between the two germline ends. This CDR3 region has 14 residues. Germline CDR1 is LNHDA and CDR2 is SQIVND (reference sequence). CDR3 amino acids: CASSIAGQNTEAFF. CDR3 DNA: TGTGCCAGTAGTATAGCGGGACAGAACACTGAAGCTTTCTTT.

The V call is TRBV4-1, the J call TRBJ2-3, with TRBD2 matching over 12 bases. From germline, CDR1 is MGHRA and CDR2 YSYEKL. The CDR3 has 17 amino acids. The V and J ends lost 3 bases and 3 bases, in that order; junction bases with no gene match: 7. The CDR3 DNA reads as TGCGCCAGCAGCCAGGATGGGCTAGCGGGGGGGACAGATACGCAGTATTTT. Amino acids: CASSQDGLAGGTDTQYF.

V gene TRBV28 combines with J gene TRBJ1-5; D gene uncertain. V gave up 4 bases and J gave up 7 bases, with 2 bases separating them. The CDR3 totals 10 residues. CDR1 MDHEN and CDR2 SYDVKM come from the germline V gene. CDR3 sequence reads: CASSSQPQHF. As DNA, the CDR3 is TGTGCCAGCAGTTCCCAGCCCCAGCATTTT.

The chain joins TRBV7-9 to TRBJ2-7; no reliable D call. The CDR3 runs to 14 residues. CDR1 and CDR2 (germline): SEHNR, FQNEAQ (reference sequence). Trimming shortened V by 4 bases and J by 6 bases, and 16 bases separated the two germline ends. The CDR3 protein is CASSYDLAPSEQYF. The CDR3 DNA is TGTGCCAGCAGCTATGACCTGGCACCCTCCGAGCAGTACTTC.

This chain joins TRBV20-1 and TRBJ2-7; no clear D. V was clipped by 6 bases and J by 5 bases, with 8 bases between them. This CDR3 contains 10 residues. Germline CDR1 reads DFQATT; CDR2 reads SNEGSKA (reference sequence). The CDR3 region is CSATYNEQYF. The CDR3 DNA follows: TGCAGTGCAACATACAACGAGCAGTACTTC.

The chain uses TRBV4-2 and TRBJ1-1; 9 bases agree with TRBD1. V lost 2 bases, J lost 2 bases, and 3 bases stayed unmatched. The CDR3 extends over 15 amino acids. Germline loops: CDR1 LGHNA, CDR2 YNFKEQ. The CDR3 DNA reads as TGTGCCAGCAGCCAACGGACAGGGGTAAACACTGAAGCTTTCTTT. The encoded protein is CASSQRTGVNTEAFF.

This clone showed up just once. The chain links TRBV27 to TRBJ1-1; TRBD1 matches at 8 bases. The junction had 6 bases not matched to a gene; V was cut back by 2 bases and J by 1 base. The germline V gene encodes CDR1 MNHEY and CDR2 SMNVEV (reference sequence). CDR3 size: 16 residues. The CDR3 region has the DNA TGTGCCAGCAGTTTAGGCCCGGACAGGGAGAACACTGAAGCTTTCTTT. It is translated as CASSLGPDRENTEAFF.

This clone was observed a handful of times. CDR3 nucleotides: TGCAGCGTTGAGGGGGGGCGCATGAACACTGAAGCTTTCTTT. This gives the protein CSVEGGRMNTEAFF. The chain uses TRBV29-1 and TRBJ1-1; maybe TRBD1 (6 bases). Trimming cost V 3 bases and J 0 bases, with 11 bases left between them. The CDR3 consists of 14 residues. Germline assignment: CDR1 SQVTM and CDR2 ANQGSEA.

This clone was seen only once. The chain employs TRBV11-2 and TRBJ2-5; TRBD2 might be the D (7 bases). The CDR3 extends over 17 amino acids. Looked up from germline, CDR1 is SGHAT and CDR2 is FQNNGV. The ends were cut back, 1 base at V and 5 bases at J, with 20 bases in the middle. CDR3 nucleotide sequence: TGTGCCAGCAGCTTAGTCTCTGGCGGGGGCCCCGGGGAGACCCAGTACTTC. It translates to CASSLVSGGGPGETQYF.

This clone was counted ten times or more. This rearrangement joins TRBV19 to TRBJ2-7; 8 nucleotides line up with TRBD1. Germline V gives CDR1 LNHDA, CDR2 SQIVND (reference sequence). Trimming removed 5 bases from V and 2 bases from J; junction bases left unmatched: 11. There are 16 residues in the CDR3. CDR3 DNA: TGTGCCAGTAGTCTACAGGGGGATAGTAGCACCTACGAGCAGTACTTC. Its protein is CASSLQGDSSTYEQYF.

The rearrangement joins TRBV27 to TRBJ2-1; D remains ambiguous. Looked up from germline, CDR1 is MNHEY and CDR2 is SMNVEV (reference sequence). V shed 6 bases and J shed 8 bases, with 14 bases lying between them. This CDR3 contains 13 residues. CDR3 sequence: CASSSRPRDEQFF. The CDR3 nucleotides are TGTGCCAGCAGCTCCCGACCCCGAGATGAGCAGTTCTTC.

This chain connects TRBV25-1 to TRBJ1-1; 8 bases line up with TRBD1. Germline assignment: CDR1 MGHDK and CDR2 SYGVNS. V lost 2 bases to trimming and J lost 4 bases; unmatched junction nucleotides: 3. The CDR3 is made up of 14 amino acids. The CDR3 protein is CASSEITGGTEAFF. The CDR3 nucleotides are TGTGCCAGCAGTGAAATTACAGGGGGCACTGAAGCTTTCTTT. The full variable domain, in which reference TRBV25-1 and TRBJ1-1 provide the parts outside the CDR3, is EADIYQTPRYLVIGTGKKITLECSQTMGHDKMYWYQQDPGMELHLIHYSYGVNSTEKGDLSSESTVSRIRTEHFPLTLESARPSHTSQYLCASSEITGGTEAFFGQGTRLTVV.

There are a few counts of this clone. The chain employs TRBV29-1 and TRBJ1-5, with 9 bases aligning to TRBD1. CDR1 and CDR2 from the germline V gene are SQVTM and ANQGSEA. The CDR3 consists of 13 residues. The V and J ends lost 6 bases and 7 bases, in that order; junction bases with no gene match: 7. CDR3 in amino acids: CSVRTGAGQPQHF. In DNA, the CDR3 is TGCAGCGTCAGGACAGGGGCTGGCCAGCCCCAGCATTTT.